A selection of T cell receptor beta chains follows, all from one sample in a study of monozygotic twins with inflammatory bowel disease. TCRdb reprocessed the 5' RACE reads, keeping one entry per CDR3 protein, no DNA. Its table lists 80,000 or so distinct CDR3 sequences. The sequenced sample was blood. These receptors all come from a human donor with ulcerative colitis or Crohn's disease, or a healthy co-twin of an affected twin (not recorded which). CDR3s include the opening cysteine and the closing phenylalanine or tryptophan.

V	J	CDR3
TRBV7-2	TRBJ1-1	CASSLATPGEAFF
TRBV7-2	TRBJ2-2	CASSPNRGSVGELLF
TRBV19	TRBJ1-5	CASSMGSRNQPQHF
TRBV6-1	TRBJ1-6	CASGTYNSPLHF
TRBV6-1	TRBJ1-1	CASSGHDGTEAFF
TRBV29-1	TRBJ2-5	CSVGSLGETQYF
TRBV27	TRBJ2-7	CASSLWGTGIYEQYF
TRBV27	TRBJ2-3	CASALGWGRSDTQYF
TRBV5-1	TRBJ2-5	CASSRDFQETQYF
TRBV2	TRBJ1-1	CASSGTHTEAFF